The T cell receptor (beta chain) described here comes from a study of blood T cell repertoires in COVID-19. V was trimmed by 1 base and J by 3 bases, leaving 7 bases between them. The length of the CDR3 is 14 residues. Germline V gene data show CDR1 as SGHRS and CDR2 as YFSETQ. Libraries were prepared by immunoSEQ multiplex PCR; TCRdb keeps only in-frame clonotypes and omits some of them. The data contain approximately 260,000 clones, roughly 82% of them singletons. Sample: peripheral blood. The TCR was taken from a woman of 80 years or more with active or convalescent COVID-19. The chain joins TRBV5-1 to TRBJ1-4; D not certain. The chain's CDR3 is CASSLYTANEKLFF. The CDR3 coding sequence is TGCGCCAGCAGCTTGTATACAGCTAATGAAAAACTGTTTTTT.